This record concerns one TCR beta chain sequence. This sample was included in a study of regulatory T cells in long-lasting Graves disease. Study as a whole: Graves' patients with a new diagnosis had received antithyroid drugs under 3 months.

Arm-PCR of CDR3 regions and iRepertoire HTBI primers were used to build TCR beta libraries. Each CDR3 protein gets one entry after TCRdb re-called the multiplex PCR reads with MiXCR. Of roughly 250,000 distinct CDR3 sequences listed, about 18% are singletons. The time point here: newly diagnosed GD, antithyroid drugs for less than 3 months. The TCR library was prepared using RNA isolated from PBMCs. This sample also appeared in a second study, on T cells in Graves' hyperthyroidism and ophthalmopathy. That investigation notes: The diagnoses drew upon clinical symptoms, serum thyroxine and TRAb, thyroid ultrasound and orbital computed tomography. HTBI primers were used for first-round RT-PCR of the TCR CDR3. Blood shared most expanded thyroid clonotypes above 0.001.

The receptor was derived from a woman in her 30s with Graves disease. The starting material was peripheral blood mononuclear cells (PBMCs), obtained at new diagnosis, from a patient treated with antithyroid drugs.

CDR3 amino acids: CASSMRRGTPLGEQYF. CDR3 in DNA: TGTGCCAGTAGTATGAGGCGGGGGACCCCCCTCGGCGAGCAGTACTTC. This sequence joins TRBV19 and TRBJ2-7; 7 nucleotides agree with TRBD2. This CDR3 has 16 amino acids. Germline lookup yields CDR1 LNHDA and CDR2 SQIVND (reference sequence). V lost 3 bases to trimming and J lost 6 bases; unmatched junction nucleotides: 14.